This T cell receptor beta chain emerged from a study of T cells in Graves' hyperthyroidism and ophthalmopathy. In the study overall: Blood from the periphery was taken at initial diagnosis, before any treatment.

From RNA transcripts, TCR beta CDR3 regions were amplified. Carried out on the TCR CDR3, a first-round RT-PCR used the HTBI primer set. TCRdb reprocessed the multiplex PCR reads via MiXCR and lists one record per CDR3 protein. Of 360,000 or so distinct CDR3 sequences in the sample, 19% were seen once. This clonotype has ten or more counts. The CDR3 loop spans 15 amino acids. Trimming took off 1 base at V and 0 bases at J, with 7 bases between the two ends. Stable disease denoted Graves' hyperthyroidism without ophthalmopathy progression within 18 months. Uncontrolled infection, other autoimmune disease, pregnancy or lactation disqualified patients from enrolment.

Specimen: blood. The sequence was obtained from a woman aged 18-35 years with Graves' hyperthyroidism. The chain recombines TRBV12-3 or TRBV12-4 with TRBJ1-3; no clear D. CDR3 sequence: CASSLGVASGNTIYF. Written as DNA, the CDR3 is TGTGCCAGCAGTTTAGGGGTAGCCTCTGGAAACACCATATATTTT.